A single sample gave rise to the 2 T cell receptor beta chains below, sequenced in a study of cytomegalovirus exposure and HLA in healthy donors. 60 Vbeta and 13 Jbeta primers were used in PCR. Only in-frame clones appear in the TCRdb table, and some are missing; sequencing was by immunoSEQ multiplex PCR. The sample carries around 120,000 clones, 55% to 75% recorded once. Source material: PBMCs. These receptors all come from a human donor in good health.

The chain uses TRBV5-1 and TRBJ2-1; 7 positions agree with TRBD2. CDR1 and CDR2 (germline): SGHRS, YFSETQ. The CDR3 extends over 14 amino acids. V lost 5 bases, J lost 8 bases, and 10 bases stayed unmatched. DNA of the CDR3: TGCGCCAGCAGACTCCCCGGGAGGTTCGATGAGCAGTTCTTC. Translation: CASRLPGRFDEQFF.

This chain links TRBV19 with TRBJ1-5; TRBD1 aligns across 7 bases. Germline loops: CDR1 LNHDA, CDR2 SQIVND (reference sequence). The CDR3 totals 16 residues. Trimming cost V 1 base and J 2 bases; bases outside gene matches: 5. This CDR3 reads CASSIAQGGGNQPQHF. CDR3 in DNA: TGTGCCAGTAGTATAGCCCAGGGGGGAGGCAATCAGCCCCAGCATTTT.